These 20 T cell receptor beta chains were all obtained from the same sample, sequenced in a study of shared clonotypes between healthy human individuals. This table comes from immunoSEQ multiplex PCR, and its TCRdb copy is limited to in-frame clones, with some not included. The sample records 450,000 to 500,000 clones, 81% being singletons. The material sequenced was PBMCs. The source of these receptors is a woman aged 40 to 55 in good health. Some clones in this sample may be carry-over from other donors' samples.

This clone has ten or more counts. The sample holds other DNA sequences that translate to the same CDR3. The rearrangement links TRBV6-5 to TRBJ2-5, with 7 bases matching TRBD1. Trimming at V came to 6 bases and at J to 2 bases, leaving 9 bases not matched to a gene. Germline values: CDR1 MNHEY, CDR2 SVGAGI. CDR3 length: 15 residues. The CDR3 DNA sequence: TGTGCCAGCAGAGAGACCGTGGGACAGCAAGAGACCCAGTACTTC. Its protein is CASRETVGQQETQYF.

About this clone itself: It differs at one base from a far larger clone, so likely a read error. The chain has TRBV28 and TRBJ2-5, with D perhaps matching TRBD2 (5 bases). The V end was cut by 1 base, the J end by 8 bases, with 11 bases between. CDR1 is MDHEN and CDR2 is SYDVKM in the germline V gene. The CDR3 is 13 residues long. The DNA of the CDR3 is TGTGCCAGCAGTTTATCAGGTCGGGATACCCAGTACTTC. Amino acid sequence: CASSLSGRDTQYF.

V is TRBV7-9 and J is TRBJ2-1; D gene uncertain. The CDR3 spans 12 residues. CDR1 and CDR2 from the germline V gene are SEHNR and FQNEAQ (reference sequence). Deletions cut 5 bases from V and 8 bases from J, with 10 bases between. The CDR3 DNA follows: TGTGCCAGCAGCCAGCCTATGGATGAGCAGTTCTTC. Its translation: CASSQPMDEQFF. Full variable domain (remainder filled in from reference TRBV7-9 and TRBJ2-1): DTGVSQNPRHKITKRGQNVTFRCDPISEHNRLYWYRQTLGQGPEFLTYFQNEAQLEKSRLLSDRFSAERPKGSFSTLEIQRTEQGDSAMYLCASSQPMDEQFFGPGTRLTVL.

J is TRBJ2-2 and V is TRBV5-1; 11 bases line up with TRBD1. Germline-derived CDR1 and CDR2 are SGHRS and YFSETQ. V gave up 4 bases and J gave up 6 bases; unmatched junction bases: 2. The CDR3 loop spans 14 amino acids. CDR3 nucleotides: TGCGCCAGCAGCCGGACAGGGGGCCCCGGGGAGCTGTTTTTT. Its translation is CASSRTGGPGELFF.

This clone is judged medium-sized. Other DNA sequences in this sample translate to the same CDR3. The chain carries TRBV7-9 and TRBJ1-1; D not resolved. The CDR3 runs to 12 residues. Germline V gene data show CDR1 as SEHNR and CDR2 as FQNEAQ (reference sequence). The V end was cut by 2 bases, the J end by 0 bases, with 1 base between. CDR3 residues: CASSLMNTEAFF. CDR3 in DNA: TGTGCCAGCAGCTTAATGAACACTGAAGCTTTCTTT. The entire variable domain, with the rest obtained from reference TRBV7-9 and TRBJ1-1, is as follows: DTGVSQNPRHKITKRGQNVTFRCDPISEHNRLYWYRQTLGQGPEFLTYFQNEAQLEKSRLLSDRFSAERPKGSFSTLEIQRTEQGDSAMYLCASSLMNTEAFFGQGTRLTVV.

The V call is TRBV29-1, the J call TRBJ1-2, with TRBD1 as a possible D gene (5 bases). This CDR3 is 13 amino acids long. Trimming pared 7 bases from V and 3 bases from J, leaving 15 bases between. Germline V gene sequence: CDR1 SQVTM, CDR2 ANQGSEA. The CDR3 region is CSACEWGDYGYTF. The CDR3 coding sequence is TGCAGCGCTTGCGAGTGGGGCGACTATGGCTACACCTTC.

This chain joins TRBV27 and TRBJ2-3, with D unresolved. Trimming shortened V by 5 bases and J by 2 bases, and 5 bases separated the two germline ends. CDR1 and CDR2 from the germline V gene are MNHEY and SMNVEV (reference sequence). This CDR3 contains 12 residues. CDR3 sequence (DNA): TGTGCCAGCAGTCTTAACACAGATACGCAGTATTTT. It yields the protein CASSLNTDTQYF.

This clone was seen a single time. This chain uses TRBV2 with TRBJ1-5; D remains unclear. Germline-derived CDR1 and CDR2 are SNHLY and FYNNEI. This CDR3 region has 14 residues. V lost 0 bases to trimming and J lost 2 bases, with 5 bases between them. CDR3 bases: TGTGCCAGCAGTGAAGCAAGGGGCAATCAGCCCCAGCATTTT. It specifies CASSEARGNQPQHF. Using reference TRBV2 and TRBJ1-5 for the parts outside the CDR3, the full variable domain is EPEVTQTPSHQVTQMGQEVILRCVPISNHLYFYWYRQILGQKVEFLVSFYNNEISEKSEIFDDQFSVERPDGSNFTLKIRSTKLEDSAMYFCASSEARGNQPQHFGDGTRLSIL.

This chain joins TRBV9 and TRBJ2-3, with D possibly TRBD2 on 6 matching bases. V was clipped by 4 bases and J by 0 bases, with 15 bases between them. The CDR3 extends over 16 amino acids. In germline, CDR1 is SGDLS, CDR2 YYNGEE. Here the CDR3 reads CASSSRAGVSTDTQYF. The DNA of the CDR3 is TGTGCCAGCAGCTCCCGAGCGGGCGTTAGCACAGATACGCAGTATTTT.

Notes on this clone: Its ends do not fully match the called genes, so a read error is possible. V usage is TRBV30 and J usage is TRBJ1-3; D uncertain. Germline CDR1 is GTSNPN and CDR2 is SVGIG (reference sequence). The CDR3 runs 12 residues. CDR3 in DNA: TGTGCCTGGGGTGTCAGCTTAAACACCATATATTTT. Protein: CAWGVSLNTIYF.

A note on this clone: With only one base between it and a far larger clone, this is likely a read error. The chain has TRBV30 and TRBJ2-3, with no clear D. There are 12 residues in the CDR3. The germline V gene encodes CDR1 GTSNPN and CDR2 SVGIG (reference sequence). The CDR3 DNA reads TGTGCCTGGAGTGTGTCCTCAGATATGCAGTATTTT. It yields the protein CAWSVSSDMQYF.

The chain couples TRBV7-2 to TRBJ2-7; D might be TRBD2 (6 bases). Germline V CDR1 and CDR2: SGHTA, FQGNSA. CDR3 length: 14 residues. V was trimmed by 5 bases and J by 0 bases, leaving 11 bases between them. This CDR3 is CASSLGGNSYEQYF. The CDR3 bases are TGTGCCAGCAGCCTGGGAGGCAACTCCTACGAGCAGTACTTC.

Note on this clone: One end of the junction is discordant with germline, which a read error may explain. The chain links TRBV29-1 to TRBJ1-2, with D uncertain. Germline CDR1 SQVTM, CDR2 ANQGSEA. This CDR3 has 12 residues. CDR3 coding DNA: TGCAGCGTTGAAGACCATAACTATGTCTACACCTTT. It codes for CSVEDHNYVYTF.

In the case of this clone: One base separates it from a far larger clone, so it is likely a read error. The sample carries other DNA sequences with the same CDR3. This rearrangement joins TRBV30 to TRBJ1-2, with a tentative D call TRBD1 (6 bases). Germline V gene data show CDR1 as GTSNPN and CDR2 as SVGIG (reference sequence). CDR3 length equals 13 residues. CDR3 sequence: CAWSVGQWEGYTF. The DNA of the CDR3 is TGTGCATGGAGTGTAGGACAGTGGGAAGGCTACACCTTC.

J is TRBJ2-5 and V is TRBV27, with 10 bases that match TRBD2. Germline lookup yields CDR1 MNHEY and CDR2 SMNVEV (reference sequence). V gave up 2 bases and J gave up 2 bases; unmatched junction bases: 8. The CDR3 runs 17 residues. The CDR3 is CASSLGLAGVGQETQYF. The CDR3 DNA follows: TGTGCCAGCAGTTTAGGGCTAGCGGGAGTTGGTCAAGAGACCCAGTACTTC.

The chain couples TRBV6-5 to TRBJ2-3, with TRBD1 as a possible D gene (5 bases). CDR1 and CDR2 from the germline V gene are MNHEY and SVGAGI. Trimming shortened V by 6 bases and J by 0 bases, and 10 bases separated the two germline ends. The CDR3 sequence is 14 residues long. For the CDR3, the DNA is TGTGCCAGCAGAGACAGAATTAGCACAGATACGCAGTATTTT. Amino acids: CASRDRISTDTQYF.

This chain connects TRBV19 to TRBJ1-1; TRBD1 matches at 7 bases. With 8 bases clipped from V and 4 bases from J, the junction kept 7 bases outside the gene matches. There are 13 residues in the CDR3. CDR1 is LNHDA and CDR2 is SQIVND in the germline V gene (reference sequence). CDR3 protein: CASSEGASTEAFF. The CDR3 region has the DNA TGTGCCAGTTCAGAGGGGGCTAGCACTGAAGCTTTCTTT.

Only one count was recorded for this clone. The chain is built from TRBV5-1 and TRBJ2-3; D might be TRBD2 (5 bases). The CDR3 extends over 15 amino acids. Germline assignment: CDR1 SGHRS and CDR2 YFSETQ. V was trimmed by 0 bases and J by 0 bases, leaving 8 bases between them. The CDR3 spells CASSLVRVSTDTQYF. CDR3 nucleotide sequence: TGCGCCAGCAGCTTGGTGCGGGTGAGCACAGATACGCAGTATTTT.

This clone was recorded only once. It is likely a read error: a sequence one base away is far more abundant. The identical CDR3 is also encoded by other nucleotide sequences in the sample. The genes are TRBV28 and TRBJ2-5; D is unclear. The germline gives CDR1 MDHEN, CDR2 SYDVKM. The CDR3 runs to 14 residues. The CDR3 protein is CASSLTDGEETQYF. In DNA, the CDR3 is TGTGCCAGTAGTTTAACGGACGGAGAAGAGACCCAGTACTTC.

This clone was seen more than once but under ten times. A far bigger clonotype differs at one base, so this is likely a read error. Other DNA sequences in the same sample also yield this CDR3. The chain combines TRBV7-9 with TRBJ1-4, with 7 bases matching TRBD1. This CDR3 has 16 amino acids. Per germline, CDR1 SEHNR and CDR2 FQNEAQ (reference sequence). The CDR3 loop reads CASSLNTGARGGKLFF. In DNA form, the CDR3 reads TGCGCCAGCAGCTTAAATACAGGGGCGAGAGGTGGAAAACTGTTTTTT.